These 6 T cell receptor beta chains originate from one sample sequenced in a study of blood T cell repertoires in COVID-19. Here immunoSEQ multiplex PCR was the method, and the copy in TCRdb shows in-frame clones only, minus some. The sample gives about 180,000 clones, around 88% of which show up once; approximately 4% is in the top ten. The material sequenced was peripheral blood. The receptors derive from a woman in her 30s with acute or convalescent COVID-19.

The CDR3 DNA sequence: TGTGCCAGCAGAACCGAGCGGAACACCGGGGAGCTGTTTTTT. This translates into CASRTERNTGELFF. The chain combines TRBV11-3 with TRBJ2-2; D ambiguous. The V gene lost 6 bases and the J gene lost 1 base, with 9 bases spanning the gap. This CDR3 is 14 amino acids long. Germline V lookup: CDR1 SGHNT, CDR2 YENEEA.

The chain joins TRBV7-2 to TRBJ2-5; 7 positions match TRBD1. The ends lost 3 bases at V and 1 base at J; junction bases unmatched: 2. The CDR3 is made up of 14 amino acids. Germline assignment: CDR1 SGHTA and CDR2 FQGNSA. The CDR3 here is CASSFRDSQETQYF. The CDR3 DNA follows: TGTGCCAGCAGCTTCCGGGACAGCCAAGAGACCCAGTACTTC. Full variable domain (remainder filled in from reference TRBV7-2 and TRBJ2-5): GAGVSQSPSNKVTEKGKDVELRCDPISGHTALYWYRQSLGQGLEFLIYFQGNSAPDKSGLPSDRFSAERTGGSVSTLTIQRTQQEDSAVYLCASSFRDSQETQYFGPGTRLLVL.

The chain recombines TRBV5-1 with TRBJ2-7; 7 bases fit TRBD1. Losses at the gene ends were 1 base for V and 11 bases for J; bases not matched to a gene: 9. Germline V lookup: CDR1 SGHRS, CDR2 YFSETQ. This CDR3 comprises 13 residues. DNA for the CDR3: TGCGCCAGCAGCTTGACGACAGGGACCTTTAAGTACTTC. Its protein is CASSLTTGTFKYF.

The CDR3 spells CASSPAPGTGKPYEQYF. In DNA form, the CDR3 reads TGTGCCAGCAGTCCAGCTCCCGGGACAGGAAAACCCTACGAGCAGTACTTC. The chain links TRBV28 to TRBJ2-7; 8 bases agree with TRBD1. V lost 5 bases and J lost 2; bases outside the gene matches: 14. Germline V gene lookup returns CDR1 MDHEN and CDR2 SYDVKM. The CDR3 sequence is 17 residues long.

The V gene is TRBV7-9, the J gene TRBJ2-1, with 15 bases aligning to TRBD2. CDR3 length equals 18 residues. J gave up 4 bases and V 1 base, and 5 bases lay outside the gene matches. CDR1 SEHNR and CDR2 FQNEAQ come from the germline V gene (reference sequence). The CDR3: CASSLGRTSGRVYNEQFF. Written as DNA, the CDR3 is TGTGCCAGCAGCTTAGGTAGGACTAGCGGGAGGGTATACAATGAGCAGTTCTTC.

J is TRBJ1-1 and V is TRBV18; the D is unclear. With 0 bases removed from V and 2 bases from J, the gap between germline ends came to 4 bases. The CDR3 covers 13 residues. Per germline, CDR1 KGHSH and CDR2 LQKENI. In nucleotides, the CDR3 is TGTGCCAGCTCACCACCCCGTAACACTGAAGCTTTCTTT. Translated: CASSPPRNTEAFF.